The 32 T cell receptor beta chains in this list originate from one sample, sequenced in a study of blood T cell repertoires in COVID-19. TCRdb's table, derived via immunoSEQ multiplex PCR, lists solely in-frame clones and lacks some. The repertoire has roughly 250,000 clones, 81% of them found once; the top ten carry roughly 2.9%. Sequencing used peripheral blood. These TCRs come from an older woman with active or convalescent COVID-19.

The chain joins TRBV6-1 to TRBJ1-2, with 7 nucleotides matching TRBD1. CDR1 and CDR2 from the germline V gene are MNHNS and SASEGT. V was pared by 8 bases and J by 8 bases, with 20 bases of the junction left unmatched. The CDR3 has 16 amino acids. CDR3 amino acids: CASGGGMGQPLSGYTF. The DNA for the CDR3 is TGTGCCAGCGGTGGCGGTATGGGACAGCCACTATCGGGCTACACCTTC.

The V gene is TRBV2, the J gene TRBJ2-7; D might be TRBD1 (6 bases). The CDR3 has 14 residues. Germline lookup yields CDR1 SNHLY and CDR2 FYNNEI. The ends were cut back, 3 bases at V and 7 bases at J, with 16 bases in the middle. CDR3 protein: CASSDSGQGREQYF. In nucleotides, the CDR3 is TGTGCCAGCAGTGATTCGGGTCAGGGGCGGGAGCAGTACTTC.

This clone was detected only once. The chain links TRBV18 to TRBJ2-2; 10 bases fit TRBD2. Germline V gene data show CDR1 as KGHSH and CDR2 as LQKENI. Trimming took 4 bases from V and 0 from J; bases not matched to a gene: 8. CDR3 length: 18 residues. CDR3 nucleotides: TGTGCCAGCTCACTCCAGATCCTAGCGGGGGCGAACACCGGGGAGCTGTTTTTT. Its protein product is CASSLQILAGANTGELFF.

This clone was found many times. This chain joins TRBV3-1 (or the pseudogene TRBV3-2) and TRBJ1-2, with TRBD1 matching over 8 bases. With 1 base clipped from V and 8 bases from J, the junction kept 12 bases outside the gene matches. CDR1 LGHDT and CDR2 YNNKEL come from the germline V gene (reference sequence). CDR3 length equals 16 residues. CDR3 sequence (DNA): TGTGCCAGCAGCCAAGGTCCCGGACAGGGATTAAGGGGCTACACCTTC. It translates to CASSQGPGQGLRGYTF.

The chain links TRBV7-9 to TRBJ1-6, with D possibly being TRBD1 (5 bases). The V and J ends lost 1 base and 5 bases respectively, with 9 bases between them. Germline lookup yields CDR1 SEHNR and CDR2 FQNEAQ (reference sequence). The CDR3 contains 15 residues. Here the CDR3 DNA reads TGTGCCAGCAGCTTAGTTCGGGGGGATAATTCACCCCTCCACTTT. Its translation: CASSLVRGDNSPLHF.

This clone was recorded once. The chain links TRBV7-3 to TRBJ2-3; tentatively, D is TRBD2 (6 bases). There are 14 residues in the CDR3. Germline CDR1 and CDR2: SGHTA and FQGTGA. Trimming removed 5 bases from V and 2 bases from J, with 11 bases in between. This CDR3 is CASSHGGNTDTQYF. DNA for the CDR3: TGTGCCAGCAGCCACGGGGGAAACACAGATACGCAGTATTTT.

This clone was seen a handful of times. This sample includes further DNA sequences coding for the same CDR3. The chain joins TRBV29-1 to TRBJ1-1; weak D call: TRBD1 (5 bases). The CDR3 contains 13 residues. V lost 3 bases and J 0 bases, leaving 8 bases between the germline ends. In germline, CDR1 is SQVTM, CDR2 ANQGSEA. The CDR3 bases are TGCAGCGTTGAGGGACTAATGAACACTGAAGCTTTCTTT. It translates to CSVEGLMNTEAFF. Drawing the rest from reference TRBV29-1 and TRBJ1-1, the complete variable domain is SAVISQKPSRDICQRGTSLTIQCQVDSQVTMMFWYRQQPGQSLTLIATANQGSEATYESGFVIDKFPISRPNLTFSTLTVSNMSPEDSSIYLCSVEGLMNTEAFFGQGTRLTVV.

This clone appeared a few times. The chain recombines TRBV4-2 with TRBJ1-5, with a possible D match to TRBD1 (5 bases). V lost 0 bases to trimming and J lost 4 bases, with 13 bases between them. Germline-derived CDR1 and CDR2 are LGHNA and YNFKEQ. This CDR3 has 16 amino acids. The CDR3 region is CASSQDSGGGNQPQHF. The CDR3 DNA is TGTGCCAGCAGCCAAGATTCGGGCGGGGGAAATCAGCCCCAGCATTTT.

The chain employs TRBV19 and TRBJ1-2; the match to TRBD1 covers 9 bases. The germline gives CDR1 LNHDA, CDR2 SQIVND (reference sequence). Trimming cost V 8 bases and J 1 base; bases outside gene matches: 8. The CDR3 covers 15 residues. The CDR3 reads CASVPGQGFNYGYTF. The DNA for the CDR3 is TGTGCCAGTGTCCCGGGACAGGGCTTTAACTATGGCTACACCTTC.

V is TRBV30 and J is TRBJ2-7; D call uncertain. The CDR3 sequence is 12 residues long. Trimming took 0 bases from V and 1 from J, leaving 4 bases between them. Germline V gene sequence: CDR1 GTSNPN, CDR2 SVGIG (reference sequence). CDR3 residues: CAWSVTSYEQYF. The CDR3 DNA follows: TGTGCCTGGAGTGTAACATCCTACGAGCAGTACTTC.

The chain couples TRBV7-9 to TRBJ1-2; no clear D gene. V was pared by 2 bases and J by 4 bases, with 8 bases between. The germline V gene encodes CDR1 SEHNR and CDR2 FQNEAQ (reference sequence). The CDR3 extends over 13 amino acids. The CDR3 loop reads CASSLTNAYGYTF. CDR3 in DNA: TGTGCCAGCAGCTTAACAAACGCCTATGGCTACACCTTC.

This sequence joins TRBV30 and TRBJ1-3, with D possibly being TRBD1 (5 bases). CDR3 length: 14 residues. Germline V lookup: CDR1 GTSNPN, CDR2 SVGIG (reference sequence). Trimming cost V 2 bases and J 1 base, with 9 bases left between them. This CDR3 is CAWSKGMSGNTIYF. CDR3 bases: TGTGCCTGGAGTAAGGGGATGTCTGGAAACACCATATATTTT.

The chain has TRBV3-1 (or the pseudogene TRBV3-2) and TRBJ2-3; 10 nucleotides align to TRBD2. The V gene end was trimmed by 1 base and the J gene end by 0 bases; junction bases not matched to a gene: 7. Germline loops: CDR1 LGHDT, CDR2 YNNKEL (reference sequence). The CDR3 is 18 residues long. CDR3 amino acids: CASSQVYLSGGSTDTQYF. In DNA form, the CDR3 reads TGTGCCAGCAGCCAAGTCTACCTTAGCGGGGGGAGCACAGATACGCAGTATTTT.

The J gene is TRBJ1-1, the V gene TRBV6-6, with TRBD1 matching over 7 bases. Germline loops: CDR1 MNHNY, CDR2 SVGAGI (reference sequence). The CDR3 is 14 amino acids. Germline trimming cut 6 bases from V and 4 bases from J; bases unmatched to any gene: 8. The CDR3 DNA reads as TGTGCCAGCAGACGCGACAGGGTTGGCACTGAAGCTTTCTTT. This translates into CASRRDRVGTEAFF.

The rearrangement uses TRBV7-2 and TRBJ1-1; D is unclear. The CDR3 runs to 14 residues. V was shortened by 7 bases and J by 1 base, with 13 bases between the two germline ends. The germline V gene encodes CDR1 SGHTA and CDR2 FQGNSA. The CDR3 nucleotides are TGTGCCAGCACCAGAGGGTCACCGAACACTGAAGCTTTCTTT. It encodes CASTRGSPNTEAFF.

The genes are TRBV6-5 and TRBJ1-5, with D perhaps matching TRBD1 (6 bases). The V end lost 2 bases, the J end lost 5 bases, and 13 bases lay between the germline ends. Per germline, CDR1 MNHEY and CDR2 SVGAGI. This CDR3 is 15 amino acids long. The CDR3: CASSYGGDRYQPQHF. In DNA form, the CDR3 reads TGTGCCAGCAGTTACGGCGGAGACAGGTATCAGCCCCAGCATTTT.

There are a few counts of this clone. The DNA for the CDR3 is TGTGCCAGCAGCCTGTCAAAACAGGGGGCGGCCTATGGCTACACCTTC. This translates into CASSLSKQGAAYGYTF. The gene calls are TRBV5-6 and TRBJ1-2; the match to TRBD1 covers 9 bases. The V gene end was trimmed by 4 bases and the J gene end by 4 bases; junction bases not matched to a gene: 11. The CDR3 extends over 16 amino acids. Per the germline V gene, CDR1 is SGHDT and CDR2 is YYEEEE.

Written as DNA, the CDR3 is TGTGCCAGCAGCTTAGCCCAGGGAACTGAAGCTTTCTTT. Protein: CASSLAQGTEAFF. The chain employs TRBV11-2 and TRBJ1-1; the D gene is possibly TRBD1 (5 bases). Trimming removed 1 base at V and 5 bases at J, with 8 bases between. There are 13 residues in the CDR3. Germline assignment: CDR1 SGHAT and CDR2 FQNNGV.

The rearrangement links TRBV18 to TRBJ1-6, with TRBD1 identical over 10 bases. Looked up from germline, CDR1 is KGHSH and CDR2 is LQKENI. V shed 4 bases and J 9 bases; nucleotides not matched to a gene: 3. The CDR3 is 14 amino acids. The CDR3 here is CASSRDRGPSPLHF. The CDR3 DNA reads as TGTGCCAGCTCACGTGACAGGGGGCCTTCACCCCTCCACTTT.

In this sample, this clone turned up a few times. The V call is TRBV5-1, the J call TRBJ1-2; 7 nucleotides match TRBD1. J gave up 4 bases and V 4 bases, and 16 bases lay outside the gene matches. The germline V gene has CDR1 SGHRS and CDR2 YFSETQ. CDR3 length equals 17 residues. CDR3 in DNA: TGCGCCAGCAGCCCCCGTCCACAGGGGACATCTGGCTATGGCTACACCTTC. Translating gives CASSPRPQGTSGYGYTF.

This clone was seen once. CDR3 sequence: CSVRETSGPQETQYF. The CDR3 nucleotides are TGCAGCGTGCGAGAGACTAGCGGGCCACAAGAGACCCAGTACTTC. The chain carries TRBV29-1 and TRBJ2-5, with 10 positions matching TRBD2. Germline V gives CDR1 SQVTM, CDR2 ANQGSEA. The CDR3 sequence is 15 residues long. J lost 2 bases, V lost 6 bases, and 9 bases had no gene match.

The table lists this clone with a few counts. The rearrangement joins TRBV7-9 to TRBJ1-3, with D unclear. Germline V lookup: CDR1 SEHNR, CDR2 FQNEAQ (reference sequence). The CDR3 covers 12 residues. The germline V and J ends were trimmed by 3 bases and 8 bases, with 8 bases remaining between them. The CDR3 DNA follows: TGTGCCAGCAGCTTCTTCGGGGACACCATATATTTT. It specifies CASSFFGDTIYF. Looking up the rest from reference TRBV7-9 and TRBJ1-3 gives the full variable domain: DTGVSQNPRHKITKRGQNVTFRCDPISEHNRLYWYRQTLGQGPEFLTYFQNEAQLEKSRLLSDRFSAERPKGSFSTLEIQRTEQGDSAMYLCASSFFGDTIYFGEGSWLTVV.

V is TRBV6-4 and J is TRBJ1-5; D is uncertain. This CDR3 has 13 amino acids. Trimming cost V 11 bases and J 0 bases, with 11 bases left between them. CDR1 is MRHNA, CDR2 SNTAGT, per germline. CDR3 DNA sequence: TGTGCCCTCACAGTGTATAGCAATCAGCCCCAGCATTTT. The encoded protein is CALTVYSNQPQHF.

The chain recombines TRBV27 with TRBJ1-1; D may be TRBD1 (6 bases). The CDR3 consists of 14 residues. Trimming took 5 bases from V and 1 from J, leaving 11 bases between them. Germline values: CDR1 MNHEY, CDR2 SMNVEV (reference sequence). The CDR3 nucleotides are TGTGCCAGCAGTAGGACGACAGGGAACACTGAAGCTTTCTTT. It yields the protein CASSRTTGNTEAFF.

The chain links TRBV5-6 to TRBJ1-4; TRBD1 is a possible D gene (5 bases). The CDR3 runs to 14 residues. Germline V gene sequence: CDR1 SGHDT, CDR2 YYEEEE. V was clipped by 5 bases and J by 8 bases, with 16 bases between them. The CDR3 loop is CASRNWGGPEKLFF. The DNA for the CDR3 is TGTGCCAGCAGGAATTGGGGCGGCCCGGAAAAACTGTTTTTT.

This chain links TRBV4-1 with TRBJ1-5; D is perhaps TRBD1 (6 bases). Per the germline V gene, CDR1 is MGHRA and CDR2 is YSYEKL. V lost 2 bases, J lost 2 bases, and 13 bases lay in between. The CDR3 runs to 16 residues. The DNA for the CDR3 is TGCGCCAGCAGCCAACAGGGGCTGGCGGGCAATCAGCCCCAGCATTTT. Its protein is CASSQQGLAGNQPQHF.

The chain joins TRBV20-1 to TRBJ1-1; D perhaps matches TRBD1 (6 bases). The V and J ends lost 3 bases and 2 bases respectively, with 13 bases between them. The CDR3 sequence is 14 residues long. Germline V gene data show CDR1 as DFQATT and CDR2 as SNEGSKA (reference sequence). The CDR3 protein is CSASGGGPNTEAFF. In DNA, the CDR3 is TGCAGTGCTAGTGGAGGGGGTCCCAACACTGAAGCTTTCTTT.

J is TRBJ2-7 and V is TRBV19, with 8 positions matching TRBD2. Germline CDR1 reads LNHDA; CDR2 reads SQIVND (reference sequence). The CDR3 totals 14 residues. V shed 4 bases and J 3 bases; nucleotides not matched to a gene: 5. CDR3 region: CASSTHSGVYEQYF. In DNA, the CDR3 is TGTGCCAGTAGTACTCATAGCGGGGTCTACGAGCAGTACTTC.

The chain recombines TRBV6-5 with TRBJ2-3; 12 nucleotides align to TRBD2. The CDR3 sequence is 15 residues long. V shed 9 bases and J 4 bases; nucleotides not matched to a gene: 8. The germline CDR1 and CDR2 sequences are MNHEY and SVGAGI. CDR3 protein: CASNPSGGDADTQYF. In nucleotides, the CDR3 is TGTGCCAGTAATCCTAGCGGGGGGGACGCAGATACGCAGTATTTT.

This rearrangement joins TRBV3-1 (or the pseudogene TRBV3-2) to TRBJ2-1, with 9 bases that match TRBD2. Losses at the gene ends were 1 base for V and 7 bases for J; bases not matched to a gene: 8. Per the germline V gene, CDR1 is LGHDT and CDR2 is YNNKEL (reference sequence). CDR3 size: 16 residues. CDR3 nucleotide sequence: TGTGCCAGCAGCCAAGGGGTGCGGGGGGGCCAGAATGAGCAGTTCTTC. Translated, it gives CASSQGVRGGQNEQFF.

The CDR3 spells CASSQDPGFGGNEQFF. CDR3 DNA sequence: TGCGCCAGCAGCCAAGATCCCGGGTTTGGTGGGAATGAGCAGTTCTTC. The rearrangement joins TRBV4-1 to TRBJ2-1; D unresolved. This CDR3 spans 16 amino acids. Trimming took off 0 bases at V and 7 bases at J, with 16 bases between the two ends. Per germline, CDR1 MGHRA and CDR2 YSYEKL.

This clone was detected only once. This chain connects TRBV6-5 to TRBJ1-2; D is ambiguous. Germline V gives CDR1 MNHEY, CDR2 SVGAGI. Between the trimmed V and J ends, which lost 5 bases and 4 bases, there was a span of 17 bases. CDR3 size: 15 residues. The CDR3 spells CASSRGEGSSYGYTF. Here the CDR3 DNA reads TGTGCCAGCAGTCGCGGAGAGGGCTCATCCTATGGCTACACCTTC.